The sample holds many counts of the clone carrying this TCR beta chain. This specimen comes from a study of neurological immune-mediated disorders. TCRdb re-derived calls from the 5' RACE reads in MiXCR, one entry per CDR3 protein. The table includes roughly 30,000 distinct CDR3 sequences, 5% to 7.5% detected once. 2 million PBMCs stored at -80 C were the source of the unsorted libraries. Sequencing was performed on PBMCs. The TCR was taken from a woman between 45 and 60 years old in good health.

In DNA, the CDR3 is TGTGCCAGCAGCCCAAGTAGCGGGGCTTTCTCCTACAATGAGCAGTTCTTC. This gives the protein CASSPSSGAFSYNEQFF. This chain uses TRBV7-3 with TRBJ2-1, with 8 bases lining up with TRBD2. V shed 5 bases and J 0 bases; nucleotides not matched to a gene: 9. The CDR3 extends over 17 amino acids. The germline CDR1 and CDR2 sequences are SGHTA and FQGTGA.